Listed below are T cell receptor beta chains from one sample, sequenced in a study of cytomegalovirus exposure and HLA in healthy donors. The method was immunoSEQ multiplex PCR; TCRdb's version includes in-frame clones alone and lacks a portion of them. The sample yields around 61,000 clones, approximately 64% seen once. The material sequenced was PBMCs. Source of these receptors: a man aged 35-49 years in good health and CMV-seropositive. The conserved cysteine and the conserved F or W are not part of the CDR3 here. The order of the fields is V gene, J gene, CDR3 protein.

TRBV29-1	TRBJ2-1	SVEGLASYNEQF
TRBV18	TRBJ2-3	ASSPPAAVTDTQY
TRBV10-3	TRBJ2-1	AISDPGTSGNNEQF
TRBV6-6	TRBJ2-7	ASSYSTGTGLYEQY
TRBV7-9	TRBJ1-1	ASSLRTSNTEAF
TRBV7-2	TRBJ2-7	ASSPQGALSYEQY
TRBV27	TRBJ2-1	ASSLGRDGGNEQF
TRBV11-1	TRBJ2-1	ASTGLVLVQF
TRBV7-6	TRBJ2-7	ASSPPLPGGSYEQY
TRBV7-2	TRBJ2-7	ASSPPAGLYEQY
TRBV7-2	TRBJ2-7	ASSPPDSPYEQY
TRBV7-7	TRBJ2-5	ASSPTRTVETQY
TRBV27	TRBJ2-1	ASTRGAGYNEQF
TRBV19	TRBJ1-5	ASSTITGQGGQPQH
TRBV7-2	TRBJ2-3	ASSLGGTGTDTQY
TRBV27	TRBJ2-7	ASSLTAGGLYEQY
TRBV10-3	TRBJ1-3	AISPDRVSGNTIY
TRBV19	TRBJ2-1	ASSSLDRGLGNEQF
TRBV18	TRBJ2-7	ASSPEGNSYEQY
TRBV7-9	TRBJ2-7	ASTGPHEQY
TRBV7-9	TRBJ1-6	ASSLGGQAFNSPLH
TRBV4-1	TRBJ2-2	ASRSGNTGELF
TRBV29-1	TRBJ1-2	SVDRGLYGYT
TRBV7-9	TRBJ2-7	ASSRPGTGSYEQY
TRBV6-5	TRBJ1-6	ASSYSGTGMSSPLH
TRBV5-1	TRBJ2-5	ASSPVTGPRETQY
TRBV29-1	NA	SVQTGTGVSYEQY
TRBV7-6	TRBJ2-2	ASSLVIFASGGRTGELF
TRBV4-2	TRBJ2-1	ASSQVGTSGGYNEQF
TRBV7-8	TRBJ2-7	ASSPSPDGGHEQY
TRBV11-2	TRBJ2-1	ASSSSGSYNEQF
TRBV9	TRBJ2-1	ASSARFGNEQF
TRBV29-1	TRBJ2-6	SVSINSGANVLT
TRBV5-6	TRBJ1-6	ASSLWGRELISPLH
TRBV7-2	TRBJ1-2	ASSNPYRAKEGYT
TRBV29-1	TRBJ2-2	SVRANTGELF
TRBV11-2	TRBJ1-2	ASSRTAEYGYT
TRBV28	TRBJ1-4	ASSLKGVNEKLF
TRBV19	TRBJ1-2	ASSSSSTNYGYT
TRBV19	TRBJ1-1	ASIEGNTEAF
TRBV4-2	TRBJ2-2	ASSLETGDTGELF